This TCR beta chain was obtained from a study of pediatric ulcerative colitis. Sequencing depth was up to 500,000 reads per sample. This table comes from immunoSEQ multiplex PCR, and its TCRdb copy is limited to in-frame clones, with some not included. The repertoire consists of fewer than 40,000 clones, with about four fifths occurring once and the leading ten covering around 4.5%. V was clipped by 5 bases and J by 1 base; unmatched bases: 1. The CDR3 is 15 residues long. The germline CDR1 and CDR2 sequences are LNHNV and YYDKDF (reference sequence). This clonotype was obtained from a boy aged 5-17 years with severe ulcerative colitis. The sample consisted of blood. The chain is built from TRBV15 and TRBJ2-1; 11 bases are a match to TRBD2. The CDR3 bases are TGTGCCACCAGCCCTAGCGGGGGGTCCTACAATGAGCAGTTCTTC. Its protein product is CATSPSGGSYNEQFF.